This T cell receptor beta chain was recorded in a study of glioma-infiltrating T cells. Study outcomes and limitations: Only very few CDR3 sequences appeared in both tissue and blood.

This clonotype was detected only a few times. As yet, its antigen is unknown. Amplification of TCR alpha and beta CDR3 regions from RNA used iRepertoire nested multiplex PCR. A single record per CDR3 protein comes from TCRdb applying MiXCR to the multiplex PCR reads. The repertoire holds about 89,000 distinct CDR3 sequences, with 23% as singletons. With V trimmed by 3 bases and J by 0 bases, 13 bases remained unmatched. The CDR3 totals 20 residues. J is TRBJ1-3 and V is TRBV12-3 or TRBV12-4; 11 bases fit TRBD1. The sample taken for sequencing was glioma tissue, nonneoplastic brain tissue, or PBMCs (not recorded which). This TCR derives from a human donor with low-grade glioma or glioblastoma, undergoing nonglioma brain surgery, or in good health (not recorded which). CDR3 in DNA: TGTGCCAGCAGTTTGGCCCGGACAGGGGGCCCATTCAACTCTGGAAACACCATATATTTT. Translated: CASSLARTGGPFNSGNTIYF.